Listed below are T cell receptor beta chains from one sample, sequenced in a study of blood T cell repertoires in COVID-19. Sequenced by immunoSEQ multiplex PCR; TCRdb stores in-frame clones only, minus some. The profile shows about 240,000 clones, roughly 76% of them singletons. The material sequenced was peripheral blood. Source of these receptors: an elderly woman with COVID-19, enrolled during active disease. The CDR3 runs from the conserved cysteine through the conserved F or W. D genes are given only for firm matches. Clone size is not always given. Where it is, it says once, few, many or a class for expanded clones.

V	size	D	J	DNA	CDR3
TRBV5-1	.	TRBD2	TRBJ2-1	TGCGCCAGCAGCTGGAACGGACTAGCGGGGAGTTACAATGAGCAGTTCTTC	CASSWNGLAGSYNEQFF
TRBV3-1/TRBV3-2	.	.	TRBJ1-5	TGTGCCAGCAGCTCCTCGGTCTTGGGGTGGAGGCAGCCCCAGCATTTT	CASSSSVLGWRQPQHF
TRBV5-4	.	.	TRBJ1-2	TGTGCCAGCAGCCTGTACAGGGATGACTATGGCTACACCTTC	CASSLYRDDYGYTF
TRBV7-8	.	.	TRBJ2-1	TGTGCCAGCAGCTCGCAGGGGACCAATGAGCAGTTCTTC	CASSSQGTNEQFF
TRBV19	.	.	TRBJ1-5	TGTGCCAGTAGTAGTTTCGACACGCCATATCAGCCCCAGCATTTT	CASSSFDTPYQPQHF
TRBV7-7	once	TRBD1	TRBJ2-2	TGTGCTAGCAGCCCGGGACAGGCCAACACCGGGGAGCTGTTTTTT	CASSPGQANTGELFF
TRBV6-1	.	.	TRBJ1-2	TGTGCCAGCAGTGAAGTAGGGGGGGATCGTATCTATGGCTACACCTTC	CASSEVGGDRIYGYTF
TRBV10-1	.	.	TRBJ1-2	TGCGCCAGCAGTGAAAACAGAAGATCTGACGGCTACACCTTC	CASSENRRSDGYTF
TRBV28	.	.	TRBJ1-5	TGTGCCAGCAGTTTGGGGGGACTTAGCAATCAGCCCCAGCATTTT	CASSLGGLSNQPQHF
TRBV7-2	.	.	TRBJ1-1	TGTGCCAGCAGCAGTATGGGACTGCTGAACACTGAAGCTTTCTTT	CASSSMGLLNTEAFF
TRBV30	.	.	TRBJ1-4	TGTGCCTGGAGGGCACCCGGGGGAGGGGAAAAACTGTTTTTT	CAWRAPGGGEKLFF
TRBV5-1	.	TRBD2	TRBJ2-1	TGCGCCAGCAGCTTGACTAGCGGGAGTTACAATGAGCAGTTCTTC	CASSLTSGSYNEQFF
TRBV11-2	.	.	TRBJ2-2	TGTGCCTCGGAAGGGACAAACACCGGGGAGCTGTTTTTT	CASEGTNTGELFF
TRBV27	.	.	TRBJ2-3	TGTGCCAGCAGCCCTGGGCGCACAGATACGCAGTATTTT	CASSPGRTDTQYF
TRBV27	.	TRBD1	TRBJ2-1	TGTGCCAGCAGTTTCGACAGGGGGACCTACAATGAGCAGTTCTTC	CASSFDRGTYNEQFF
TRBV7-8	.	.	TRBJ1-1	TGTGCCAGCAGCTTTGGGGGGAATACTGAAGCTTTCTTT	CASSFGGNTEAFF
TRBV9	.	.	TRBJ1-6	TGTGCCAGCAGCGTCGCGGACAGCCCCAATTCACCCCTCCACTTT	CASSVADSPNSPLHF
TRBV7-6	.	TRBD2	TRBJ2-2	TGTGCCAGCAGCGTGGGCATAGCGGGGAACACCGGGGAGCTGTTTTTT	CASSVGIAGNTGELFF
TRBV4-2	.	TRBD2	TRBJ2-3	TGTGCCAGCAGCCAAGATTCACTAGCGGGGGGTGGGGATACGCAGTATTTT	CASSQDSLAGGGDTQYF
TRBV27	.	.	TRBJ1-1	TGTGCCAGCAGCAGCAGGATGAACACTGAAGCTTTCTTT	CASSSRMNTEAFF
TRBV13	once	.	TRBJ2-3	TGTGCCAGCAGCTTAGGCTGGCGGGCCCCCACAGATACGCAGTATTTT	CASSLGWRAPTDTQYF
TRBV19	.	.	TRBJ1-5	TGTGCCAGTAGTATGCAGGGAGGGGCTCAGCCCCAGCATTTT	CASSMQGGAQPQHF
TRBV18	.	TRBD1	TRBJ1-5	TGTGCCAGCTCACGGGGACAGGGTCAGCATTTT	CASSRGQGQHF
TRBV2	.	.	TRBJ1-6	TGTGCCCGACGACCCTCACTATTGAATTCACCCCTCCACTTT	CARRPSLLNSPLHF
TRBV2	.	TRBD1	TRBJ1-2	TGTGCCAGCACTTTAAGGGGGACAGGCGGCACGATTAACTATGGCTACACCTTC	CASTLRGTGGTINYGYTF
TRBV3-1/TRBV3-2	.	TRBD2	TRBJ2-1	TGTGCCAGCAGCCAAGATTGGCGGGAGTTCAATGAGCAGTTCTTC	CASSQDWREFNEQFF
TRBV16	.	TRBD1	TRBJ1-3	TGTGCCAGCAGTCGACAGGGAGGCTCTGGAAACACCATATATTTT	CASSRQGGSGNTIYF
TRBV6-5	.	.	TRBJ1-5	TGTGCCAGCCGAGAGGGTGGCAATCAGCCCCAGCATTTT	CASREGGNQPQHF
TRBV9	.	.	TRBJ2-2	TGTGCCAGCGGGGAGGCCTCGTCGTCCGGGGAGCTGTTTTTT	CASGEASSSGELFF
TRBV7-9	.	TRBD2	TRBJ2-3	TGTGCCAGCAGCTTAGGGACTAGTTCAGCAGATACGCAGTATTTT	CASSLGTSSADTQYF
TRBV3-1/TRBV3-2	.	TRBD1	TRBJ1-6	TGTGCCAGCAGCCCTAAGGACAGGGGTAATAATTCACCCCTCCACTTT	CASSPKDRGNNSPLHF
TRBV7-9	few	.	TRBJ1-4	TGTGCCAGCAGTTACGGGGGAGTAAACAATGAAAAACTGTTTTTT	CASSYGGVNNEKLFF
TRBV4-1	.	TRBD1	TRBJ1-3	TGCGCCAGCAGCCAAGTAACAGGGGGCTTTGCTGGAAACACCATATATTTT	CASSQVTGGFAGNTIYF
TRBV15	.	TRBD1	TRBJ2-2	TGTGCCACCAGTGACAGGGGGCTGGACACCGGGGAGCTGTTTTTT	CATSDRGLDTGELFF
TRBV11-2	few	.	TRBJ1-1	TGTGCCAGCAGCTTAGGGCAGTTGGCTTTCTTT	CASSLGQLAFF
TRBV27	.	TRBD1	TRBJ1-5	TGTGCCAGCAGTTTAAGAGGGGGCATTCAGCCCCAGCATTTT	CASSLRGGIQPQHF
TRBV4-2	.	TRBD1	TRBJ1-5	TGTGCCAGCAGCCCCACCGGGACAGGGAATCAGCCCCAGCATTTT	CASSPTGTGNQPQHF
TRBV2	.	.	TRBJ1-5	TGTGCCAGCAGTGAACAGGGGAGCAATCAGCCCCAGCATTTT	CASSEQGSNQPQHF